This T cell receptor beta chain originates from a study of cytomegalovirus exposure and HLA in healthy donors. The PCR was carried out with 60 Vbeta primers and 13 Jbeta primers. Sequencing used immunoSEQ multiplex PCR; TCRdb keeps in-frame clones, though not all of them. Of approximately 210,000 clones in the sample, 77% were seen once. This clone turned up a few times. The antigen remains unidentified. Trimming shortened V by 8 bases and J by 4 bases, and 13 bases separated the two germline ends. This CDR3 has 13 amino acids. Germline V gene lookup returns CDR1 ENHRY and CDR2 SYGVKD. General study results and limits: Previously analyzed data showed that most TCR beta V segments were productive at a frequency of about 87% or about 30%. With later analysis, a missense DCLRE1C variant became linked to TCR beta V- and J-gene trimming.

The clonotype originates from a woman aged 25 to 45 in good health and CMV-seropositive. The sample taken for sequencing was PBMCs. This chain links TRBV10-3 with TRBJ2-3; D perhaps matches TRBD2 (6 bases). For the CDR3, the DNA is TGTGCCATCGCCCCCCGACTAGCAGATACGCAGTATTTT. This codes for CAIAPRLADTQYF.